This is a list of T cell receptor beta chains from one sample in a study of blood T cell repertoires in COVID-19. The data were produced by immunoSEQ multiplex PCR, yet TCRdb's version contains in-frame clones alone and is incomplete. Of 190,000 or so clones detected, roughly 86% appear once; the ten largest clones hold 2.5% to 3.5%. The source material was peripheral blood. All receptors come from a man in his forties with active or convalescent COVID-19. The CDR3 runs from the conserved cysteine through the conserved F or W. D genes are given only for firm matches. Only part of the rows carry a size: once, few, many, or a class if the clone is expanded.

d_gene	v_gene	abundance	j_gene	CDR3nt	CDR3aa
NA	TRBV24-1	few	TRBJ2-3	TGTGCCACCAGTGACCAACATGTGCTGGCAGATACGCAGTATTTT	CATSDQHVLADTQYF
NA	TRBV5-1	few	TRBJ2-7	TGCGCCAGCAGCCGAAGCGGGTGGACCTACGAGCAGTACTTC	CASSRSGWTYEQYF
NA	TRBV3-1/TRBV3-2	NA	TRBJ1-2	TGTGCCAGCAGCCACGCACAGCTCTATGGCTACACCTTC	CASSHAQLYGYTF
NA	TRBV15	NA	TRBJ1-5	TGTGCCACCAGCATTAGCAGTGGGCCCCAGCATTTT	CATSISSGPQHF
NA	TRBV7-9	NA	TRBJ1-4	TGTGCCAGCAGCCCAACAAGGGGCGATGAAAAACTGTTTTTT	CASSPTRGDEKLFF
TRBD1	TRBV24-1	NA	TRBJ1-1	TGTGCCACCAGTGACGGGACAGGGGTTCGAGCTTTCTTT	CATSDGTGVRAFF
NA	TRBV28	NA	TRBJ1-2	TGTGCCAGCAGTTTATCGCCGGGGTCTAATTTGATCACCTTC	CASSLSPGSNLITF
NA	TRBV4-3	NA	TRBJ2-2	TGCGCCAGCAGCCAAGGAGTCGTTTTGGGCAGGAACACCGGGGAGCTGTTTTTT	CASSQGVVLGRNTGELFF
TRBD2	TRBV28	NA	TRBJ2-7	TGTGCCAGCAGTCCCCGGCCCCGGGGGGACGAGCAGTACTTC	CASSPRPRGDEQYF
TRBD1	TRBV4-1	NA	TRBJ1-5	TGCGCCAGCAGCCAAGAAGGACAGGGGGATCAGCCCCAGCATTTT	CASSQEGQGDQPQHF
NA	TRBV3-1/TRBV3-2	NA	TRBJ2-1	TGTGCCAGCAGTTGGCAGAATGAGCAGTTCTTC	CASSWQNEQFF
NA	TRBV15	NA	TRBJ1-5	TGTGCCACCAGCAGAGGAAGGAGTTCTAGCAATCAGCCCCAGCATTTT	CATSRGRSSSNQPQHF
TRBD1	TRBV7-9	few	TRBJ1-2	TGTGCCAGCAGCTCAGATAACAGGGGGCGCTACACCTTC	CASSSDNRGRYTF
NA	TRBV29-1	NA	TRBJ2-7	TGCAGCGTTGTTTGGAGCTCCTACGAGCAGTACTTC	CSVVWSSYEQYF
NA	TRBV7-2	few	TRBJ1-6	TGTGCCAGCAGCTTGAGTGGGAGGGACCTTTCACCCCTCCACTTT	CASSLSGRDLSPLHF
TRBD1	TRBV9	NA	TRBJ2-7	TGTGCCAGCAGCACAGGGAGTGGTGACAGGGGTTACGAGCAGTACTTC	CASSTGSGDRGYEQYF
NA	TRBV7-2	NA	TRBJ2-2	TGTGCCAGCAGCTTAGCGGGGCAGGGCGGCACCGGGGAGCTGTTTTTT	CASSLAGQGGTGELFF
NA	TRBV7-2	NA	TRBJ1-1	TGTGCCAGCAGCTTCCTGGACAGAGCGAACACTGAAGCTTTCTTT	CASSFLDRANTEAFF
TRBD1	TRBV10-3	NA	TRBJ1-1	TGTGCCATCAGGACAGGGACCATGAACACTGAAGCTTTCTTT	CAIRTGTMNTEAFF
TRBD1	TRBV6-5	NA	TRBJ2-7	TGTGCCAGCAAGGGACAGCCCTACGAGCAGTACTTC	CASKGQPYEQYF
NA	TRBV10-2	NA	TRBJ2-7	TGCGCCAGCAGAAACATCTACGAGCAGTACTTC	CASRNIYEQYF
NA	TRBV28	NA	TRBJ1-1	TGTGCCAGCCTGGGGGGGGGACCGCCGAACACTGAAGCTTTCTTT	CASLGGGPPNTEAFF
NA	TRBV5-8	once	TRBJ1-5	TGTGCCAGCAGAGGCAGGTCGAATAGCAATCAGCCCCAGCATTTT	CASRGRSNSNQPQHF
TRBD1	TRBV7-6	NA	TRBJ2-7	TGTGCCAGCAGCCGGACAGGGAGCAACGAGCAGTACTTC	CASSRTGSNEQYF
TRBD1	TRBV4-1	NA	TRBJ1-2	TGCGCCAGCAGCCAAGCCGAACAGGGGCGCGGGGGCTACACCTTC	CASSQAEQGRGGYTF
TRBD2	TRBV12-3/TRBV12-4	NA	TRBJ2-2	TGTGCCAGCAGTTTCTCGGGGGGCGGGGAGCTGTTTTTT	CASSFSGGGELFF
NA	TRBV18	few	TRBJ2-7	TGTGCCAGCTCACCAGGCCGTAGCGGTCTTGGGGGGGAGCAGTACTTC	CASSPGRSGLGGEQYF
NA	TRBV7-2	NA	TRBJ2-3	TGTGCCAGCAGCTTTAGTGGGGGGAGCACAGATACGCAGTATTTT	CASSFSGGSTDTQYF